Following are 26 T cell receptor beta chains from one sample sequenced in a study of persistence of HIV-infected CD4 T cells. This was the immunoSEQ version 4 assay in survey mode. The assay was immunoSEQ multiplex PCR, and TCRdb's table has in-frame clones only and misses some. Of 25,000 to 30,000 clones detected, more than 75% appear once; the ten largest clones hold about 4.6%. Which antigens these TCRs recognize remains unknown. The stimulus was lysate of CMV-infected fibroblasts, roughly 10 ug/mL. Sorted nonresponding memory CD4+ T cells were CD40L-negative, CD69-negative, CD45RO-high. The material was CD4+ T cells sorted from PBMCs after roughly 17-hour stimulation, obtained from a patient who received antiretroviral therapy. The receptors here all came from an adult man with HIV who was CMV-seropositive.

The chain uses TRBV7-9 and TRBJ1-2; D remains ambiguous. This CDR3 spans 12 amino acids. The germline CDR1 and CDR2 sequences are SEHNR and FQNEAQ (reference sequence). V was trimmed by 7 bases and J by 2 bases, leaving 8 bases between them. The CDR3 reads CASTPDNYGYTF. DNA for the CDR3: TGTGCCAGCACCCCGGACAACTATGGCTACACCTTC.

The V and J genes are TRBV19 and TRBJ1-2; TRBD1 agrees at 8 bases. Losses at the gene ends were 4 bases for V and 6 bases for J; bases not matched to a gene: 4. Germline V gene lookup returns CDR1 LNHDA and CDR2 SQIVND (reference sequence). The CDR3 has 13 residues. The CDR3, as DNA: TGTGCCAGTAGTACAAGACAGGGGCATGGCTACACCTTC. It is translated as CASSTRQGHGYTF. Drawing the rest from reference TRBV19 and TRBJ1-2, the complete variable domain is DGGITQSPKYLFRKEGQNVTLSCEQNLNHDAMYWYRQDPGQGLRLIYYSQIVNDFQKGDIAEGYSVSREKKESFPLTVTSAQKNPTAFYLCASSTRQGHGYTFGSGTRLTVV.

The chain combines TRBV28 with TRBJ1-4; D uncertain. Trimming stripped 3 bases from V and 0 bases from J, with 11 bases between. This CDR3 is built from 16 residues. From germline, CDR1 is MDHEN and CDR2 SYDVKM. The CDR3 is CASSFFGVATNEKLFF. DNA of the CDR3: TGTGCCAGCAGTTTTTTCGGCGTTGCAACTAATGAAAAACTGTTTTTT.

This clone was detected a few times. The V gene is TRBV5-1, the J gene TRBJ1-3; TRBD1 matches at 9 bases. The length of the CDR3 is 16 residues. The V gene's germline CDR1 is SGHRS and CDR2 YFSETQ. Losses at the gene ends were 4 bases for V and 3 bases for J; bases not matched to a gene: 8. The CDR3 coding sequence is TGCGCCAGCAGCCCTTCGACAGGGGGAATTGGAAACACCATATATTTT. As protein: CASSPSTGGIGNTIYF.

The chain couples TRBV19 to TRBJ2-6; D call uncertain. The CDR3 extends over 16 amino acids. Germline CDR1 is LNHDA and CDR2 is SQIVND (reference sequence). With 4 bases removed from V and 0 bases from J, the gap between germline ends came to 10 bases. The CDR3 DNA reads TGTGCCAGTAGTAGCCAGTTTAGCTCTGGGGCCAACGTCCTGACTTTC. Its protein product is CASSSQFSSGANVLTF. Based on the CDR3 plus reference TRBV19 and TRBJ2-6, the full variable domain is DGGITQSPKYLFRKEGQNVTLSCEQNLNHDAMYWYRQDPGQGLRLIYYSQIVNDFQKGDIAEGYSVSREKKESFPLTVTSAQKNPTAFYLCASSSQFSSGANVLTFGAGSRLTVL.

The chain joins TRBV10-2 to TRBJ2-3; 7 bases map to TRBD2. CDR3 length equals 13 residues. Trimming took 4 bases from V and 3 from J; bases not matched to a gene: 1. Germline lookup yields CDR1 WSHSY and CDR2 SAAADI. The CDR3 nucleotides read TGCGCCAGCAGTGGGGACTATACAGATACGCAGTATTTT. It translates to CASSGDYTDTQYF.

The V and J genes are TRBV2 and TRBJ1-6, with D perhaps TRBD1 (5 bases). The CDR3 length is 14 residues. The germline V gene has CDR1 SNHLY and CDR2 FYNNEI. V was cut by 7 bases and J by 7 bases, with 14 bases left in between. The CDR3 DNA sequence: TGTGCCAGCACCATGGGGCAGGCAAATTCACCCCTCCACTTT. Amino acid sequence: CASTMGQANSPLHF.

This chain joins TRBV30 and TRBJ1-2; D remains ambiguous. The V end was cut by 3 bases, the J end by 3 bases, with 8 bases between. The CDR3 contains 12 residues. CDR1 and CDR2 (germline): GTSNPN, SVGIG (reference sequence). CDR3 nucleotides: TGTGCCTGGAGCCCAGGCGACTATGGCTACACCTTC. This translates into CAWSPGDYGYTF.

The CDR3 protein is CASSPKAGGEGQPQHF. The CDR3 region has the DNA TGTGCCAGCTCACCGAAAGCCGGGGGTGAGGGTCAGCCCCAGCATTTT. The chain uses TRBV18 and TRBJ1-5; possibly TRBD1 for D (5 bases). The germline gives CDR1 KGHSH, CDR2 LQKENI. This CDR3 region has 16 residues. Deletions cut 3 bases from V and 6 bases from J, with 18 bases between.

The chain joins TRBV18 to TRBJ1-2; D may be TRBD1 (5 bases). There are 14 residues in the CDR3. V was clipped by 0 bases and J by 5 bases, with 10 bases between them. Per the germline V gene, CDR1 is KGHSH and CDR2 is LQKENI. The CDR3 region has the DNA TGTGCCAGCTCACCACCGGGACTTCCTTATGGCTACACCTTC. Translation: CASSPPGLPYGYTF. The full variable domain, completed using reference TRBV18 and TRBJ1-2, is NAGVMQNPRHLVRRRGQEARLRCSPMKGHSHVYWYRQLPEEGLKFMVYLQKENIIDESGMPKERFSAEFPKEGPSILRIQQVVRGDSAAYFCASSPPGLPYGYTFGSGTRLTVV.

This clone was observed a handful of times. V is TRBV3-1 (or the pseudogene TRBV3-2) and J is TRBJ1-2; weak D call: TRBD1 (5 bases). Trimming removed 3 bases at V and 4 bases at J, with 12 bases between. In germline, CDR1 is LGHDT, CDR2 YNNKEL (reference sequence). The CDR3 consists of 14 residues. CDR3 coding DNA: TGTGCCAGCAGCCATGGGGCAGGCCGCTATGGCTACACCTTC. Amino acid sequence: CASSHGAGRYGYTF.

The chain carries TRBV19 and TRBJ2-7; no clear D. V lost 2 bases and J lost 1, with 18 bases in between. There are 17 residues in the CDR3. CDR1 and CDR2 from the germline V gene are LNHDA and SQIVND (reference sequence). The CDR3 nucleotides are TGTGCCAGTAGTATATCGGTCATCCGGCCTGGATCCTACGAGCAGTACTTC. This encodes CASSISVIRPGSYEQYF. The full variable domain, completed using reference TRBV19 and TRBJ2-7, is DGGITQSPKYLFRKEGQNVTLSCEQNLNHDAMYWYRQDPGQGLRLIYYSQIVNDFQKGDIAEGYSVSREKKESFPLTVTSAQKNPTAFYLCASSISVIRPGSYEQYFGPGTRLTVT.

The chain recombines TRBV5-8 with TRBJ1-6; D is ambiguous. The CDR3 has 13 residues. Trimming shortened V by 0 bases and J by 9 bases, and 7 bases separated the two germline ends. Germline V lookup: CDR1 SGHTS, CDR2 YDEGEE. The CDR3 nucleotides read TGTGCCAGCAGCTTGGACATATTTTCACCCCTCCACTTT. This codes for CASSLDIFSPLHF.

The chain employs TRBV3-1 (or the pseudogene TRBV3-2) and TRBJ2-1; no clear D. Trimming pared 0 bases from V and 6 bases from J, leaving 9 bases between. The V gene's germline CDR1 is LGHDT and CDR2 YNNKEL (reference sequence). This CDR3 comprises 14 residues. CDR3 in amino acids: CASSQETDVNEQFF. The CDR3 DNA reads as TGTGCCAGCAGCCAAGAGACGGATGTCAATGAGCAGTTCTTC.

The chain joins TRBV7-2 to TRBJ2-7; no clear D gene. The CDR3 sequence is 13 residues long. V gave up 1 base and J gave up 3 bases, with 7 bases separating them. Germline V lookup: CDR1 SGHTA, CDR2 FQGNSA. CDR3 DNA sequence: TGTGCCAGCAGCTTAGTTCCACACTACGAGCAGTACTTC. Translated, it gives CASSLVPHYEQYF.

There are a few counts of this clone. The V and J genes are TRBV10-3 and TRBJ1-5; TRBD1 agrees at 7 bases. Trimming at V came to 6 bases and at J to 0 bases, leaving 8 bases not matched to a gene. Looked up from germline, CDR1 is ENHRY and CDR2 is SYGVKD. The CDR3 sequence is 16 residues long. The CDR3 loop is CAISPQGVDSNQPQHF. Written as DNA, the CDR3 is TGTGCCATCAGCCCTCAGGGGGTAGATAGCAATCAGCCCCAGCATTTT.

V is TRBV19 and J is TRBJ2-3, with a tentative D call TRBD2 (5 bases). Trimming took off 5 bases at V and 3 bases at J, with 6 bases between the two ends. This CDR3 contains 12 residues. CDR1 and CDR2 from the germline V gene are LNHDA and SQIVND (reference sequence). CDR3 DNA: TGTGCCAGTAGTGAGGGTACAGATACGCAGTATTTT. Translation gives CASSEGTDTQYF.

The CDR3 bases are TGTGCCAGCAGCTTAGGAGGGGCGGGGAAATCAGATACGCAGTATTTT. Translation gives CASSLGGAGKSDTQYF. This chain connects TRBV11-3 to TRBJ2-3; possible D gene TRBD2, 6 bases. V gave up 1 base and J gave up 4 bases, with 15 bases separating them. This CDR3 region has 16 residues. The germline CDR1 and CDR2 sequences are SGHNT and YENEEA.

J is TRBJ2-7 and V is TRBV7-3, with D possibly TRBD1 on 6 matching bases. Per the germline V gene, CDR1 is SGHTA and CDR2 is FQGTGA. This CDR3 has 16 residues. Trimming pared 5 bases from V and 7 bases from J, leaving 24 bases between. CDR3: CASSQNRRGTSREQYF. The DNA for the CDR3 is TGTGCCAGCAGCCAAAACCGAAGGGGGACCTCTAGAGAGCAGTACTTC.

This chain uses TRBV7-3 with TRBJ2-2, with D maybe TRBD2 (7 bases). Germline lookup yields CDR1 SGHTA and CDR2 FQGTGA. The CDR3 covers 16 residues. Trimming stripped 0 bases from V and 1 base from J, with 9 bases between. The CDR3 DNA follows: TGTGCCAGCAGCTTAACAGGGGGGGGGAACACCGGGGAGCTGTTTTTT. Encoded protein: CASSLTGGGNTGELFF.

The chain uses TRBV28 and TRBJ2-3, with D unclear. In germline, CDR1 is MDHEN, CDR2 SYDVKM. CDR3 length: 15 amino acids. V lost 4 bases to trimming and J lost 4 bases, with 15 bases between them. CDR3 amino acids: CASSSAKGRADTQYF. CDR3 in DNA: TGTGCCAGCAGTTCGGCAAAAGGGCGCGCAGATACGCAGTATTTT.

The chain joins TRBV7-9 to TRBJ2-1; 8 nucleotides line up with TRBD2. V lost 2 bases and J lost 2; bases outside the gene matches: 5. The CDR3 spans 16 residues. Germline-derived CDR1 and CDR2 are SEHNR and FQNEAQ (reference sequence). CDR3 loop: CASSLLSGGAYNEQFF. CDR3 in DNA: TGTGCCAGCAGCTTACTTTCCGGGGGGGCCTACAATGAGCAGTTCTTC.

V is TRBV5-5 and J is TRBJ2-2; D gene ambiguous. This CDR3 comprises 16 residues. Trimming pared 0 bases from V and 4 bases from J, leaving 13 bases between. Germline lookup yields CDR1 SGHKS and CDR2 YYEKEE (reference sequence). In nucleotides, the CDR3 is TGTGCCAGCAGCTTGGTTGGTGGGCGAGGCACCGGGGAGCTGTTTTTT. Amino acids: CASSLVGGRGTGELFF.

This rearrangement joins TRBV2 to TRBJ2-6, with D maybe TRBD1 (5 bases). CDR3 length: 15 residues. Per germline, CDR1 SNHLY and CDR2 FYNNEI. V was pared by 5 bases and J by 2 bases, with 10 bases between. In DNA form, the CDR3 reads TGTGCCAGCAGTCAACAGGTGCCTGGGGCCAACGTCCTGACTTTC. It translates to CASSQQVPGANVLTF.

J is TRBJ2-3 and V is TRBV19, with a weak D call TRBD1 (6 bases). Germline assignment: CDR1 LNHDA and CDR2 SQIVND (reference sequence). Trimming cost V 4 bases and J 6 bases, with 11 bases left between them. This CDR3 spans 13 amino acids. The CDR3 sequence is CASSTIQGDTQYF. CDR3 nucleotide sequence: TGTGCCAGTAGTACCATTCAGGGGGATACGCAGTATTTT.

This clone was recorded a few times. The chain uses TRBV28 and TRBJ2-7; perhaps TRBD1 as D (6 bases). This CDR3 is 12 amino acids long. V lost 7 bases and J lost 2, with 9 bases in between. CDR1 is MDHEN, CDR2 SYDVKM, per germline. CDR3 protein: CASKTGTYEQYF. The CDR3 DNA reads TGTGCCAGCAAGACAGGCACCTACGAGCAGTACTTC.